This T cell receptor (beta chain) was sequenced in a study of cytomegalovirus exposure and HLA in healthy donors. Researchers ran the PCR with 60 Vbeta and 13 Jbeta primers. The method was immunoSEQ multiplex PCR; TCRdb's version includes in-frame clones alone and lacks a portion of them. In the table there are 110,000 or so clones, approximately 83% of which are singletons. The ends lost 5 bases at V and 6 bases at J; junction bases unmatched: 16. Germline CDR1 is SGHDN and CDR2 is FVKESK. The CDR3 is 17 residues long. The chain uses TRBV14 and TRBJ2-1; TRBD2 matches 7 bases. This clonotype originated in a young woman in good health and CMV-seronegative. The specimen was PBMCs. In nucleotides, the CDR3 is TGTGCCAGCAGCATAGAGGCCGGGAGGCCCCCAATCAATGAGCAGTTCTTC. Its translation is CASSIEAGRPPINEQFF.